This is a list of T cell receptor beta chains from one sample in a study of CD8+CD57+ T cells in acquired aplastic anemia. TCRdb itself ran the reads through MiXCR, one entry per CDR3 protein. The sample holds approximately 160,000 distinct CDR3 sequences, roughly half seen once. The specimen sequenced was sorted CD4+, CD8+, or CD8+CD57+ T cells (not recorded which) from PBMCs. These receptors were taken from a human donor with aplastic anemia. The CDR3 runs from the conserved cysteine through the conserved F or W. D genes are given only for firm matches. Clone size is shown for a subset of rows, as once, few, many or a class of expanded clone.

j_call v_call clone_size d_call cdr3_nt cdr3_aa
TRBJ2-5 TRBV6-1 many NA TGTGCCAGCAGTGAAACGGGATCAGGTAGGGAGACCCAGTACTTC CASSETGSGRETQYF
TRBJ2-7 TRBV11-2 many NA TGTGCCAGCAGCTTGACGGTGGTATCACTCTACGAGCAGTACTTC CASSLTVVSLYEQYF
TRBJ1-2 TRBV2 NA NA TGTGCCAGCAGTGACGGGACTTACTGTGGCTACACCTTC CASSDGTYCGYTF
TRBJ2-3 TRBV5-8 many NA TGTGCCAGCAGCTTTAGCGGCACAGATACGCAGTATTTT CASSFSGTDTQYF
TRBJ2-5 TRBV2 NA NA TGTGCTAAAAGCGGGTTAGGAGAGACCCAGTACTTC CAKSGLGETQYF
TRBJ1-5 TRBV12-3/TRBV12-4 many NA TGTGCCAGCAGATTGGACAGTAGCAATCAGCCCCAGCATTTT CASRLDSSNQPQHF
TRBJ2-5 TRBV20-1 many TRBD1 TGCAGTGGCTCCACCGGGACAGGAGGAGAGACCCAGTACTTC CSGSTGTGGETQYF
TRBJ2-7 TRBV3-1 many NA TGTGCCAGCAGCCAAGATTATGCCCACGAGCAGTACTTC CASSQDYAHEQYF
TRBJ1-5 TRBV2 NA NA TGTGCCAGCAGTCAAAGACCAGCTAGCAATCAGCCCCAGCATTTT CASSQRPASNQPQHF
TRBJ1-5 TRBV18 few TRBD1 TGTGCCAGCTCACCACAGGGACAGGAAAATCAGCCCCAGCATTTT CASSPQGQENQPQHF
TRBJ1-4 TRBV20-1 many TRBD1 TGCAGTGCTAGGGACAGGGGGGGAAATGAAAAACTGTTTTTT CSARDRGGNEKLFF
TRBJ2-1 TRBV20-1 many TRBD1 TGCAGTGCTAGAGCGGGACAGGGTTCTTACAATGAGCAGTTCTTC CSARAGQGSYNEQFF
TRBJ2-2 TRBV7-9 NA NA TGTGCCAGTATGGATGCGAACACCGGGGAGCTGTTTTTT CASMDANTGELFF
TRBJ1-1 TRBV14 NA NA TGTGCCAGCAGTCAGGGGACGAACACTGAAGCTTTCTTT CASSQGTNTEAFF
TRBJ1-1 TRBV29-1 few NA TGCAGCGTTCCTGGGACCTACCGGACTGAAGCTTTCTTT CSVPGTYRTEAFF
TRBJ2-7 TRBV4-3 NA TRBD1 TGCGCCAGCAGCCACGGACAGGGATCGTACGAGCAGTACTTC CASSHGQGSYEQYF
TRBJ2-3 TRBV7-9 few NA TGTGCCAGCAGCTTAGATACGCAGTATTTT CASSLDTQYF
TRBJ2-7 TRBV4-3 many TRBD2 TGCGCCAGCAGCTACACCTCAGCGGGGGAGCACGAGCAGTACTTC CASSYTSAGEHEQYF
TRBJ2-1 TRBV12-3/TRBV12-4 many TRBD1 TGTGCCAGCAGTCCACCGGACAGGGGTTACAATGAGCAGTTCTTC CASSPPDRGYNEQFF
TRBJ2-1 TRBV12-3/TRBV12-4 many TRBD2 TGTGCCAGCAACGAACCCCTGACTAGCGGGAGAGGAAGTGAGCAGTTCTTC CASNEPLTSGRGSEQFF
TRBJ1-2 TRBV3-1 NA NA TGTGCCAGCAGCCAAGGGGGTCGCGGCTACACCTTC CASSQGGRGYTF
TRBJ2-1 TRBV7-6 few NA TGTGCCAGCAGCTTAGCGGATAATGAGCAGTTCTTC CASSLADNEQFF
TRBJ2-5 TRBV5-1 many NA TGCGCCAGCAGCTTGTCGTCCTTCGGTCCAAGTGAGACCCAGTACTTC CASSLSSFGPSETQYF
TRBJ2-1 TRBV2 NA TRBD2 TGTGCCAGCAGTGTTGGGGGAGGGCCTTTTGATGAGCAGTTCTTC CASSVGGGPFDEQFF
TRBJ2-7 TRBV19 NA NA TGTGCCAGTAGCGACGGACAGCGCAGCTCCTACGAGCAGTACTTC CASSDGQRSSYEQYF
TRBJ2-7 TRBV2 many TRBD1 TGTGCCAGCACCGGGGACAGCTACGAGCAGTACTTC CASTGDSYEQYF
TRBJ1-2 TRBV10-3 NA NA TGTGCCATCAGTTCAGGACAGAGACTGGGTGACTATGGCTACACCTTC CAISSGQRLGDYGYTF
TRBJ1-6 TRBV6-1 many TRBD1 TGTGCCAGCAGTAGACAGGGGGTCGGGTCACCCCTCCACTTT CASSRQGVGSPLHF
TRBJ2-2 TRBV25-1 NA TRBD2 TGTGCCAGCAGTTACGGTGGGAGGGTTGGTTTGTCGGGAACCGGGGAGCTGTTTTTT CASSYGGRVGLSGTGELFF
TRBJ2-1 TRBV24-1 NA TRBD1 TGTGCCACCAGTGATCCTCGACAGGGGCGCGAGCAGTTCTTC CATSDPRQGREQFF
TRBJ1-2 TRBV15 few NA TGTGCCACCAGCAGAGATCGAGAACAGGGCTACACCTTC CATSRDREQGYTF
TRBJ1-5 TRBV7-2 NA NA TGTGCCAGCAGCAGAGACCAGGACCAGCCCCAGCATTTT CASSRDQDQPQHF
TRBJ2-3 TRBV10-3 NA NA TGTGCCATCAGTCCCCTTAGCACAGATACGCAGTATTTT CAISPLSTDTQYF
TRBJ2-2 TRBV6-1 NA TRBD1 TGTGCCAGCATCCCCCCGGGACAGGGGAACACCGGGGAGCTGTTTTTT CASIPPGQGNTGELFF
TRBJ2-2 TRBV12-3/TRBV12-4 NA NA TGTGCCAGCAGCGTAGGGTGGGGAGGCGGGGAGCTGTTTTTT CASSVGWGGGELFF
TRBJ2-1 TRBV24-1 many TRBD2 TGTGCCACCCAAGGACTAGCGGGAGGGAATGAGCAGTTCTTC CATQGLAGGNEQFF
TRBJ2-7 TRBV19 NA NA TGTGCCAGTAGTCAGAGGGACCACGAGCAGTACTTC CASSQRDHEQYF
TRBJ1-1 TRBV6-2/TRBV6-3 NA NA TGTGCCAGCAGTAACTACTCGGCCTCCCAGAACACTGAAGCTTTCTTT CASSNYSASQNTEAFF
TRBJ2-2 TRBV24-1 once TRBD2 TGTGCCAGCAGTTTAGCGGGGGGGCCCACCGGGGAGCTGTTTTTT CASSLAGGPTGELFF
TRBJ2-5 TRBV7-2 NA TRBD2 TGTGCCAGCAGCAAGACTAGCGCCGGGGAGACCCAGTACTTC CASSKTSAGETQYF
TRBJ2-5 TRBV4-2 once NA TGTGCCAGCAGTGTCTGGCAGGGCGACCAAGAGACCCAGTACTTC CASSVWQGDQETQYF
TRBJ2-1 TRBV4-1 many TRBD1 TGCGCCAGCAGCCAACCGATGGACAGGGATGTGTACAATGAGCAGTTCTTC CASSQPMDRDVYNEQFF
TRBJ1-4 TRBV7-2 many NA TGTGCCAGCAGCCGAAACGTTGCTAGCGAAAAACTGTTTTTT CASSRNVASEKLFF
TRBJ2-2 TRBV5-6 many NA TGTGCCAGCAGCTTGTGGCTAACCAAAGGGGAGCTGTTTTTT CASSLWLTKGELFF
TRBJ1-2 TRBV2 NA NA TGTGCCAGCAGTGAAATTGTAGGGGCCTATGGCTACACCTTC CASSEIVGAYGYTF
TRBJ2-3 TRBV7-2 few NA TGTGCCAGCAGCCACCTAGATACGCAGTATTTT CASSHLDTQYF
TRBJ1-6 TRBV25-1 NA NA TGTGCCAGCAGTGACCAGAGACAGATGTATAATTCACCCCTCCACTTT CASSDQRQMYNSPLHF
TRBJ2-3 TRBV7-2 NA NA TGTGCCAGCAGCTTAGGGGGTAGAGATACGCAGTATTTT CASSLGGRDTQYF
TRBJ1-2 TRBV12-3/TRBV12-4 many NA TGTGCCAGCAGGGGGGTAGGGATTATGAACTATGGCTACACCTTC CASRGVGIMNYGYTF
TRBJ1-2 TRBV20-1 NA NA TGCAGTGCTAGAGGTTCGGCAGGAAGCTATGGCTACACCTTC CSARGSAGSYGYTF
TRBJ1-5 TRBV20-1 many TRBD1 TGCAGTGCGAGGACAGGCTATAGCAATCAGCCCCAGCATTTT CSARTGYSNQPQHF